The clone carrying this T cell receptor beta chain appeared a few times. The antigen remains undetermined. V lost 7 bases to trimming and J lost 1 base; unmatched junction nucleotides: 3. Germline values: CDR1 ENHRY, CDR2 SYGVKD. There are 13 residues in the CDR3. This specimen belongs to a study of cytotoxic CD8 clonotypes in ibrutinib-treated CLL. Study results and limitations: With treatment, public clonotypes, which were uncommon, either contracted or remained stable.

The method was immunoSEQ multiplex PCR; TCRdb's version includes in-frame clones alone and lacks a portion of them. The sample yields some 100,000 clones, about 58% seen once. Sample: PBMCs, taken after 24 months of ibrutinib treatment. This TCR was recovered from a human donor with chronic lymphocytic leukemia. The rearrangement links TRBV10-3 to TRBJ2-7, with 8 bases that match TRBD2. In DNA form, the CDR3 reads TGTGCCATCACCCGGGGGGGTTCCTACGAGCAGTACTTC. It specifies CAITRGGSYEQYF.